The present T cell receptor (beta chain) was sequenced within a study of T cell repertoires in cytomegalovirus infection. CDR3 size: 15 residues. The V end lost 2 bases, the J end lost 5 bases, and 15 bases lay between the germline ends. This clonotype was detected a few times. What it binds is unknown. MiXCR, run by TCRdb on the reads, gives a single entry per CDR3 protein. The table lists around 300,000 distinct CDR3 sequences, less than 25% of them singletons, with roughly 20% in the top ten. This TCR came from a human donor in good health (CMV status not recorded). Some clones in this sample may be carry-over from other donors' samples. The sample in question was cultured PBMCs, obtained from culture after CMV antigen stimulation. The V gene is TRBV12-3 or TRBV12-4, the J gene TRBJ1-1, with unresolved D. The CDR3, as DNA: TGTGCCAGCAGTTTAAGAGTTGGCCCGGGTACTGAAGCTTTCTTT. The encoded protein is CASSLRVGPGTEAFF.